This is a list of T cell receptor beta chains from one sample in a study of T cells in localized non-small cell lung cancer. Clones were sequenced by immunoSEQ multiplex PCR, and TCRdb holds only the in-frame ones, with some missing. The sample carries approximately 28,000 clones, more than 85% recorded once. The sequencing used peripheral blood, collected before any cancer treatment. These receptors came from a female donor at least 60 years old with stage II squamous cell lung carcinoma. Both conserved end residues are part of each CDR3. D genes are given only for firm matches.

D gene | J gene | V gene | CDR3 DNA | CDR3 protein
TRBD2 | TRBJ2-2 | TRBV30 | TGTGCCTGGGACGGACTAGCGGGAGGGCCGGGCACCGGGGAGCTGTTTTTT | CAWDGLAGGPGTGELFF
TRBD2 | TRBJ2-1 | TRBV28 | TGTGCCAGCAGCTCCGTTCTAGCGGGGGTAGACAATGAGCAGTTCTTC | CASSSVLAGVDNEQFF
TRBD1 | TRBJ1-2 | TRBV28 | TGTGCCAGCAGTGTGCCGGGACAGGGGTTCTATGGCTACACCTTC | CASSVPGQGFYGYTF
- | TRBJ2-1 | TRBV7-8 | TGTGCCAGCACCCTCCTAGGCAGTGGGAGGATAGGTGAGCAGTTCTTC | CASTLLGSGRIGEQFF
- | TRBJ2-7 | TRBV19 | TGTGCCAGTAGCAAAGGGTGGAGAGGCGAGCAGTACTTC | CASSKGWRGEQYF
TRBD1 | TRBJ2-2 | TRBV2 | TGTGCCAGCAAAGCGACAGGGGTCACCGGGGAGCTGTTTTTT | CASKATGVTGELFF
TRBD2 | TRBJ2-1 | TRBV5-8 | TGTGCCAGCAGCCGGGGACTAGGCACCTACAATGAGCAGTTCTTC | CASSRGLGTYNEQFF
- | TRBJ2-3 | TRBV28 | TGTGCCAGCTGTACGGGGGCTAGCACAGATACGCAGTATTTT | CASCTGASTDTQYF
TRBD2 | TRBJ2-3 | TRBV5-1 | TGCGCCAGCAGCCCCCTACCGGGACTAGCGTACAGCACAGATACGCAGTATTTT | CASSPLPGLAYSTDTQYF
TRBD1 | TRBJ2-7 | TRBV5-4 | TGTGCCAGCAGCTTCTACAGGGGGACTGAGCAGTACTTC | CASSFYRGTEQYF
- | TRBJ1-2 | TRBV7-9 | TGTGCCAGCAGCCTACGGAGGGGCGCAACGACTAACTATGGCTACACCTTC | CASSLRRGATTNYGYTF
- | TRBJ1-2 | TRBV4-2 | TGTGCCAGCAGCCAAGATTCAGGGTACTATGGCTACACCTTC | CASSQDSGYYGYTF
- | TRBJ2-7 | TRBV6-1 | TGTGCCAGCAGCCTGACCGAATTGTGGGAGCAGTACTTC | CASSLTELWEQYF
TRBD2 | TRBJ2-1 | TRBV7-2 | TGTGCCAGCAGCTTACCCACTAGCGTCAATGAGCAGTTCTTC | CASSLPTSVNEQFF